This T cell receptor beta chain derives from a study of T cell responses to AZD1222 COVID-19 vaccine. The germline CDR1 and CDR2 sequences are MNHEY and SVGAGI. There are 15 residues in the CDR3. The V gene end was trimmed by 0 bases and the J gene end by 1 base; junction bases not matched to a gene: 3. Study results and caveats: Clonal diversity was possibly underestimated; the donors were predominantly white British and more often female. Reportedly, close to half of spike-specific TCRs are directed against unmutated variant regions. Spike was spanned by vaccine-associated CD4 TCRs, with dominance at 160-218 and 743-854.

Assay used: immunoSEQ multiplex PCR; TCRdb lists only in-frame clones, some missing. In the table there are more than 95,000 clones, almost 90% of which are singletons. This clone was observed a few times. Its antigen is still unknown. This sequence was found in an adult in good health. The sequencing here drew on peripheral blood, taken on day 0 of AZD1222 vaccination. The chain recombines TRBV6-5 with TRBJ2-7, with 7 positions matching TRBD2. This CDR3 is CASSYSSGLSYEQYF. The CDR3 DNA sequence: TGTGCCAGCAGTTACTCTAGCGGGCTGTCCTACGAGCAGTACTTC.